This TCR beta chain comes out of a study of Ad26.COV2.S vaccination and SARS-CoV-2 variants. Treatment meaning: about 20 received Ad26.COV2.S at low or high dose, single or two shots; about 5 received placebo; per-sample allocation not given. Day 63 following the first vaccine or placebo injection was when the samples were taken. Sequenced by immunoSEQ multiplex PCR; TCRdb stores in-frame clones only, minus some. The sample contains more than 400,000 clones, about 92% of which appear only once. The V gene lost 0 bases and the J gene lost 1 base, with 10 bases spanning the gap. CDR3 length equals 16 residues. Germline V gives CDR1 KGHDR, CDR2 SFDVKD.

This receptor was obtained from a person between 18 and 65 years old who received the Ad26.COV2.S COVID-19 vaccine or a placebo. Material: peripheral blood, obtained in a trial of Ad26.COV2.S vaccine versus placebo. This chain joins TRBV24-1 and TRBJ2-3; a possible D gene is TRBD2 (5 bases). The DNA for the CDR3 is TGTGCCACCAGTGATTTGCGGTTCGGGGGCACAGATACGCAGTATTTT. This sequence encodes CATSDLRFGGTDTQYF.